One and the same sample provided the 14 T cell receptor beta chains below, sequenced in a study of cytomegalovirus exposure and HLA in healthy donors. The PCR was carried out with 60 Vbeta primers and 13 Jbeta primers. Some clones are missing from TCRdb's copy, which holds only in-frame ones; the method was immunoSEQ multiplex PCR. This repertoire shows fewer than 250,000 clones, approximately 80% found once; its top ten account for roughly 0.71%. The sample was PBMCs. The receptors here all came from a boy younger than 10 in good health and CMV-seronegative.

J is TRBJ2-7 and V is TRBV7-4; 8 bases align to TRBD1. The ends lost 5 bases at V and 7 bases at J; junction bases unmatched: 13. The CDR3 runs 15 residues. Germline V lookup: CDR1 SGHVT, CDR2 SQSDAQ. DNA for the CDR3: TGTGCCAGCAGCCCGCGGACAGGGTTCGGTCTTGAGCAGTACTTC. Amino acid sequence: CASSPRTGFGLEQYF.

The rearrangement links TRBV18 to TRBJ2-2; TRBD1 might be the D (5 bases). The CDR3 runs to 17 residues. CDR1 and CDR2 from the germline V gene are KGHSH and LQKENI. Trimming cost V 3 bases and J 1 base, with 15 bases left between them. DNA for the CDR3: TGTGCCAGCTCACCTTTTAGTGGGGCGGAGAACACCGGGGAGCTGTTTTTT. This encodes CASSPFSGAENTGELFF. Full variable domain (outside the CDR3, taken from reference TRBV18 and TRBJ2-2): NAGVMQNPRHLVRRRGQEARLRCSPMKGHSHVYWYRQLPEEGLKFMVYLQKENIIDESGMPKERFSAEFPKEGPSILRIQQVVRGDSAAYFCASSPFSGAENTGELFFGEGSRLTVL.

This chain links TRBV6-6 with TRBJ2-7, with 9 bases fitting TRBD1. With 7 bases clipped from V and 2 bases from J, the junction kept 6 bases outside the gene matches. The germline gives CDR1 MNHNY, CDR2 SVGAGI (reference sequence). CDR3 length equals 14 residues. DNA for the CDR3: TGTGCCAGCACCCACGGGACAGGGACCTACGAGCAGTACTTC. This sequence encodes CASTHGTGTYEQYF.

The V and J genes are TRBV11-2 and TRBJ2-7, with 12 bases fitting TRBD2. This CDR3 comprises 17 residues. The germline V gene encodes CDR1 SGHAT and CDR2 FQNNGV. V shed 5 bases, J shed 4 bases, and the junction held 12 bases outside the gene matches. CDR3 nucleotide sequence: TGTGCCAGCAGCCCGGGGCTAGCGGGGGGGTATTTTTACGAGCAGTACTTC. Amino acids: CASSPGLAGGYFYEQYF.

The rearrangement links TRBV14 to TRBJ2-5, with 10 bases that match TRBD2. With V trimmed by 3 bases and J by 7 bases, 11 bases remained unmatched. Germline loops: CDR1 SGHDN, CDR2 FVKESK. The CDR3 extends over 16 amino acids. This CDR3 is CASSHTAAGGPGTQYF. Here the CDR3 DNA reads TGTGCCAGCAGCCATACTGCAGCGGGAGGGCCCGGGACCCAGTACTTC.

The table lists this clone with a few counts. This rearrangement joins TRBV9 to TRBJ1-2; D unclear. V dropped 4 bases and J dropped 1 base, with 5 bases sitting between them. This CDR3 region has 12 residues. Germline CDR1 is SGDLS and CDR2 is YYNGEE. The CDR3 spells CASSPVNYGYTF. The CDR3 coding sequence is TGTGCCAGCAGCCCAGTTAACTATGGCTACACCTTC.

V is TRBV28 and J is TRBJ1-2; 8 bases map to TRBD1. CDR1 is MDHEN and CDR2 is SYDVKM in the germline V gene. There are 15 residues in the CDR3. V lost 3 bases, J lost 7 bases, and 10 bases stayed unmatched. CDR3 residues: CASSFADRGLVGYTF. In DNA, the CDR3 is TGTGCCAGCAGTTTTGCCGACAGGGGTTTGGTTGGCTACACCTTC.

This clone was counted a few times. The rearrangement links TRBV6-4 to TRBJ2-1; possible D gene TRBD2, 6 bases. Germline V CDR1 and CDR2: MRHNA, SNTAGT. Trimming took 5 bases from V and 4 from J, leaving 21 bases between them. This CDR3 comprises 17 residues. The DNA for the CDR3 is TGTGCCAGCAGTAAACCCGGACTACCAAAGGATTACAATGAGCAGTTCTTC. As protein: CASSKPGLPKDYNEQFF.

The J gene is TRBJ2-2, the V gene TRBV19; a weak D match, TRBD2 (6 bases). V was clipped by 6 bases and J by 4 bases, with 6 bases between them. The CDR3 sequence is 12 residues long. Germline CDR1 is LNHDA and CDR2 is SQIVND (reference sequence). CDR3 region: CASRGGTGELFF. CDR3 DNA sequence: TGTGCCAGTAGGGGGGGCACCGGGGAGCTGTTTTTT.

In DNA, the CDR3 is TGTGCCAGCAGCCCTTCTAGAGAAATCAATGAGCAGTTCTTC. This codes for CASSPSREINEQFF. V gene TRBV13 combines with J gene TRBJ2-1, with no clear D. The CDR3 extends over 14 amino acids. Germline assignment: CDR1 PRHDT and CDR2 FYEKMQ (reference sequence). Trimming took 5 bases from V and 6 from J, leaving 14 bases between them.

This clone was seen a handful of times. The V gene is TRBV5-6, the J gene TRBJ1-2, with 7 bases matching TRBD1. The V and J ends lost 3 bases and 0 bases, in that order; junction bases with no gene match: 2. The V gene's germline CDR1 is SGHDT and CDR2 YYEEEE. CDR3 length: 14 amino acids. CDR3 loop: CASSSGQSNYGYTF. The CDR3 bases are TGTGCCAGCAGCTCGGGACAGTCTAACTATGGCTACACCTTC.

CDR3 in DNA: TGCGCCAGCAGCCATGGAAATGGGGGCGGACAGAAAGAGACCCAGTACTTC. Its translation is CASSHGNGGGQKETQYF. The chain combines TRBV4-1 with TRBJ2-5, with a tentative D call TRBD1 (6 bases). Trimming pared 3 bases from V and 3 bases from J, leaving 20 bases between. The germline V gene encodes CDR1 MGHRA and CDR2 YSYEKL. The CDR3 extends over 17 amino acids.

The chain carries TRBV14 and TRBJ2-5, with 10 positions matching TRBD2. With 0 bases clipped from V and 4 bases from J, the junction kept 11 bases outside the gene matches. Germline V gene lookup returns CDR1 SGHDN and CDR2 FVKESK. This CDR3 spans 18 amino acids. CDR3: CASSQDSRASGRGETQYF. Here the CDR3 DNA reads TGTGCCAGCAGCCAAGATTCCCGGGCTAGCGGGAGAGGAGAGACCCAGTACTTC.

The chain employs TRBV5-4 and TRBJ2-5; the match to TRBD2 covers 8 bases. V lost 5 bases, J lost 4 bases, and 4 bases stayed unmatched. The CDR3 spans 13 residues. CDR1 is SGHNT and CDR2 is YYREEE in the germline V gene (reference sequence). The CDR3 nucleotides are TGTGCCAGCAGGATAGCGGGATCAGAGACCCAGTACTTC. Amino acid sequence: CASRIAGSETQYF.